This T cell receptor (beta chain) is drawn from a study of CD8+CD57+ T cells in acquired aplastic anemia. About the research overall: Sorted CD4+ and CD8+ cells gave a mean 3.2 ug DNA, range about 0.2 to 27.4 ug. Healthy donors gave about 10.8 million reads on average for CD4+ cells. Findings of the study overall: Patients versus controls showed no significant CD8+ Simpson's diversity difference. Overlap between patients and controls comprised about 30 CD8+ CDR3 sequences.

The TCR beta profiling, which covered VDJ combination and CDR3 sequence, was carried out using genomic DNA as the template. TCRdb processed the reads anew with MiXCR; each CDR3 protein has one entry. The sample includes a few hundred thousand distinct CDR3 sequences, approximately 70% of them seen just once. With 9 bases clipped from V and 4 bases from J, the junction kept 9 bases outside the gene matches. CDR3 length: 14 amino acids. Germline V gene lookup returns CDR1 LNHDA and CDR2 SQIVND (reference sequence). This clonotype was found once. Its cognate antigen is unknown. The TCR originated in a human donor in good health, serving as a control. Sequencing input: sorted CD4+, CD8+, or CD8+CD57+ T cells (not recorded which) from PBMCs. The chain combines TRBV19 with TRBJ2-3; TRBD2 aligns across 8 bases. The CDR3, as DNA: TGTGCCAGCAGCTCGGGGGGGGAAGCAGATACGCAGTATTTT. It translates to CASSSGGEADTQYF. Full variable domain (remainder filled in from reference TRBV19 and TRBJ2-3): DGGITQSPKYLFRKEGQNVTLSCEQNLNHDAMYWYRQDPGQGLRLIYYSQIVNDFQKGDIAEGYSVSREKKESFPLTVTSAQKNPTAFYLCASSSGGEADTQYFGPGTRLTVL.